Listed below are T cell receptor beta chains from one sample, sequenced in a study of post-analysis software for immune sequencing data. TCRdb redid the calling of the PCR reads with MiXCR, one entry per CDR3 protein. Of under 650,000 distinct CDR3 sequences in the sample, 44% are singletons; the top ten hold more than 1.5%. The sample was blood. The receptors come from a girl aged 5-17 years with multiple sclerosis. The CDR3 runs from the conserved cysteine through the conserved F or W. The order of the fields is CDR3 protein, V gene, CDR3 length.

CDR3: CASSVGGGATEQYF; V: TRBV9; length: 14
CDR3: CASSSGGLRQPQHF; V: TRBV12-3/TRBV12-4; length: 14
CDR3: CASTVRVRTGGTDTQYF; V: TRBV7-2; length: 17
CDR3: CATSDAGQPNTEAFF; V: TRBV24-1; length: 15
CDR3: CASSFERGVYNEQFF; V: TRBV12-3/TRBV12-4; length: 15
CDR3: CASAEWDRQGADGYTF; V: TRBV5-1; length: 16
CDR3: CASSYWAPNEQFF; V: TRBV12-3/TRBV12-4; length: 13
CDR3: CAISIEGTYEQYF; V: TRBV10-3; length: 13
CDR3: CASSPPPGLYNEQFF; V: TRBV7-2; length: 15
CDR3: CASSVGGTSADTQYF; V: TRBV5-1; length: 15
CDR3: CASSLGPRDRNTEAFF; V: TRBV7-8; length: 16
CDR3: CASSHVRGQGRGAYEQYF; V: TRBV4-1; length: 18
CDR3: CASSEALRGGYTF; V: TRBV6-1; length: 13
CDR3: CASPWGERGNERYF; V: TRBV7-9; length: 14
CDR3: CASGRDGNTEAFF; V: TRBV12-5; length: 13
CDR3: CASSISGTGYHNEQFF; V: TRBV12-3/TRBV12-4; length: 16
CDR3: CSVEVKPGQSSHTQYF; V: TRBV29-1; length: 16
CDR3: CATSEAGSSYEQYF; V: TRBV24-1; length: 14
CDR3: CASSLASGPNYEQYF; V: TRBV7-2; length: 15
CDR3: CASSPLAGGYIQYF; V: TRBV7-8; length: 14
CDR3: CASSLGGLYDEQYF; V: TRBV7-7; length: 14
CDR3: CASSADRGTEGYTF; V: TRBV9; length: 14
CDR3: CASSPRGGSTNYGYTF; V: TRBV27; length: 16
CDR3: CSAPGSYNEQYF; V: TRBV29-1; length: 12
CDR3: CASSLRGGENNEQYF; V: TRBV4-2; length: 15
CDR3: CASRIYQWGAPTEAFF; V: TRBV12-3/TRBV12-4; length: 16